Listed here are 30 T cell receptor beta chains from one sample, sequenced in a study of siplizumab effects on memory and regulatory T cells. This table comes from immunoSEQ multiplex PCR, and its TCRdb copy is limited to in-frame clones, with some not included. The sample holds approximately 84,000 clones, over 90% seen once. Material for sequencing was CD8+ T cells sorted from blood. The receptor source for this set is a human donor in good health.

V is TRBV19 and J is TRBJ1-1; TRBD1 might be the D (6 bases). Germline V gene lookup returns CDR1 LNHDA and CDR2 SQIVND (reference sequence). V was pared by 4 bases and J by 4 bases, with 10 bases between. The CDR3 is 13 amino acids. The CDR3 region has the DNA TGTGCCAGTAGTAAGTCAGGGGCCACTGAAGCTTTCTTT. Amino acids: CASSKSGATEAFF.

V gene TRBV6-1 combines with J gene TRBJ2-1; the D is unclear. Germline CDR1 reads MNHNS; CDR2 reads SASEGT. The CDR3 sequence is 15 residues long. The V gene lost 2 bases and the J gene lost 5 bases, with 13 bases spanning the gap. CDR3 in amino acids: CASSEFRRLHNEQFF. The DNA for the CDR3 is TGTGCCAGCAGTGAATTTAGGCGCTTACACAATGAGCAGTTCTTC.

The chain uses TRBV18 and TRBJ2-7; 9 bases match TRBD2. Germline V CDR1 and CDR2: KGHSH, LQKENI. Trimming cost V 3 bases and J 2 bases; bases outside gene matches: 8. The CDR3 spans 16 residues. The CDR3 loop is CASSPSAGGAPYEQYF. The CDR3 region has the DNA TGTGCCAGCTCACCCAGCGCGGGAGGGGCCCCCTACGAGCAGTACTTC.

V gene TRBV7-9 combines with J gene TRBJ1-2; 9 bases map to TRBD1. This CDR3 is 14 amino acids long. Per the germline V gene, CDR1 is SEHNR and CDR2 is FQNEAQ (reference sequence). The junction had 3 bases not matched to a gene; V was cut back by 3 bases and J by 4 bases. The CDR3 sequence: CASSLGTGSYGYTF. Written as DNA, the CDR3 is TGTGCCAGCAGCTTGGGGACAGGGTCCTATGGCTACACCTTC. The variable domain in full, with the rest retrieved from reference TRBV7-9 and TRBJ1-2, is DTGVSQNPRHKITKRGQNVTFRCDPISEHNRLYWYRQTLGQGPEFLTYFQNEAQLEKSRLLSDRFSAERPKGSFSTLEIQRTEQGDSAMYLCASSLGTGSYGYTFGSGTRLTVV.

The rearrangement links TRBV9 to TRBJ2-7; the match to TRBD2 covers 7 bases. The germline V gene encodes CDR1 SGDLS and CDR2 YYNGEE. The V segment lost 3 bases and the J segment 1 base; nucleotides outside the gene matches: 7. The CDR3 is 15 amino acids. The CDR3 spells CASSAGGGPSYEQYF. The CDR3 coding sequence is TGTGCCAGCAGCGCGGGGGGAGGGCCTTCCTACGAGCAGTACTTC.

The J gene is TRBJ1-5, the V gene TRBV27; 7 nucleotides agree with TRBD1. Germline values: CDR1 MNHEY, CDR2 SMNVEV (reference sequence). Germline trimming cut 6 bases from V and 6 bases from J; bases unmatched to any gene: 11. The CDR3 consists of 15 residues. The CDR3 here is CASSSEGATTQPQHF. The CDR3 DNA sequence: TGTGCCAGCAGCTCAGAGGGGGCGACGACTCAGCCCCAGCATTTT.

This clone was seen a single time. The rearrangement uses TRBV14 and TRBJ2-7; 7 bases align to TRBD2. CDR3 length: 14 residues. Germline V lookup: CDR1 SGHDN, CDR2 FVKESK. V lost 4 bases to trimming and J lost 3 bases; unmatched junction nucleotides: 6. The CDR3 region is CASSPRVAGYEQYF. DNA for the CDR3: TGTGCCAGCAGCCCCCGGGTAGCGGGCTACGAGCAGTACTTC.

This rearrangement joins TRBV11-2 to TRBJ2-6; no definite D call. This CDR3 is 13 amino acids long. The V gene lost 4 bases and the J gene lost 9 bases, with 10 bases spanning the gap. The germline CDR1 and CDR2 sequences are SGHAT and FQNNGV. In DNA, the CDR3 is TGTGCCAGCAGCTCTTATCAAGACAACGTCCTGACTTTC. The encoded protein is CASSSYQDNVLTF.

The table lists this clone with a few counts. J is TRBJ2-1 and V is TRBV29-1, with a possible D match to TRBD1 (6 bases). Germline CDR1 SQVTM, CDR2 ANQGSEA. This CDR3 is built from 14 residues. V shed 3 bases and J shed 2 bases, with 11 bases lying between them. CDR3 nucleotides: TGCAGCGTTGATTCCCAGGGGACCTACAATGAGCAGTTCTTC. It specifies CSVDSQGTYNEQFF.

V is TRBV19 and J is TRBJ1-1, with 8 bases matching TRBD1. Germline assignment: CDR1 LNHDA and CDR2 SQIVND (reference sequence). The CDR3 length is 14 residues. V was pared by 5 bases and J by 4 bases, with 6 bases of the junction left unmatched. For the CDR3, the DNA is TGTGCCAGTAGTCAGGGGGCAGGGGGCACTGAAGCTTTCTTT. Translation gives CASSQGAGGTEAFF.

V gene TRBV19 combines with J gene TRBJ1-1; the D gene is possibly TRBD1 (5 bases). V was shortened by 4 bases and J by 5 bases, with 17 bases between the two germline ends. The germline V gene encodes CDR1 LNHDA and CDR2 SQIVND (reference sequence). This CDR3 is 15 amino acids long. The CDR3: CASSSTLGLRTEAFF. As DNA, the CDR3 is TGTGCCAGTAGTAGTACTCTGGGGCTGAGGACTGAAGCTTTCTTT.

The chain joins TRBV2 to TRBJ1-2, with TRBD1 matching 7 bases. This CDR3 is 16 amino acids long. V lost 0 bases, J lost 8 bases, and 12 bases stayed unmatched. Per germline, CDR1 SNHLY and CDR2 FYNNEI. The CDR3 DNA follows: TGTGCCAGCAGTGAAGCGCTTAAAGGGGGCCCTTTAGGCTACACCTTC. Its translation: CASSEALKGGPLGYTF.

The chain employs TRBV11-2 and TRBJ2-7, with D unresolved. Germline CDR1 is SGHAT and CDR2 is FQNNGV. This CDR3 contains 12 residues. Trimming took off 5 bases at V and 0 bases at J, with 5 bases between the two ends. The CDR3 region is CASSRGSYEQYF. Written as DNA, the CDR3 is TGTGCCAGCAGCAGAGGCTCCTACGAGCAGTACTTC.

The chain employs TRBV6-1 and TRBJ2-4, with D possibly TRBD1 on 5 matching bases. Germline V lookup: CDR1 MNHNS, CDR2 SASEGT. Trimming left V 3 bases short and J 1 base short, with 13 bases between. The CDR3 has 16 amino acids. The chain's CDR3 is CASSDMRTTAKNIQYF. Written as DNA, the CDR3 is TGTGCCAGCAGTGACATGAGGACAACTGCCAAAAACATTCAGTACTTC.

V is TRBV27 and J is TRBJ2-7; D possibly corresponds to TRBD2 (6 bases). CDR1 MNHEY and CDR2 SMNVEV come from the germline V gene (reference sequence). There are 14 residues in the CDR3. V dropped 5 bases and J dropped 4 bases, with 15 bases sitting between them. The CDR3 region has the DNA TGTGCCAGCAGTCCCCGCGGGGCGCAGTACGAGCAGTACTTC. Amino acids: CASSPRGAQYEQYF.

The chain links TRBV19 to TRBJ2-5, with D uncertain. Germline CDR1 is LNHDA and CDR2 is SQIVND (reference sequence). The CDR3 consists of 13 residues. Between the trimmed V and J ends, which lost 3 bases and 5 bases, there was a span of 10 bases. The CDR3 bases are TGTGCCAGTAGTATGAGCACCCGGGAGACCCAGTACTTC. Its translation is CASSMSTRETQYF.

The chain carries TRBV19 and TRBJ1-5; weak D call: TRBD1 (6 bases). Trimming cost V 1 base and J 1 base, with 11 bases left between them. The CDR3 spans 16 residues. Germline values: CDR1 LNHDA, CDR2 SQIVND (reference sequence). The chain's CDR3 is CASSIARGRSNQPQHF. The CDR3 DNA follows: TGTGCCAGTAGTATAGCCAGGGGACGGAGCAATCAGCCCCAGCATTTT.

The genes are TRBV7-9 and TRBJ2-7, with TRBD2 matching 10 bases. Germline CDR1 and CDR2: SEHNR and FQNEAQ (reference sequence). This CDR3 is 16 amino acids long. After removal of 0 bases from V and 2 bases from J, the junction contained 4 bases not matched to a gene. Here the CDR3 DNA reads TGTGCCAGCAGCTTAGCCAGTAGCGGGAGGCCCTACGAGCAGTACTTC. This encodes CASSLASSGRPYEQYF.

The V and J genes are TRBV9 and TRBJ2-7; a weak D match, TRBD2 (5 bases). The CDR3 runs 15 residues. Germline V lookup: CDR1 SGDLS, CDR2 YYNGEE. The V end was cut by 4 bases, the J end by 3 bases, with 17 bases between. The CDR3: CASSNYPGNVYEQYF. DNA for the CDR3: TGTGCCAGCAGCAATTACCCGGGGAACGTCTACGAGCAGTACTTC.

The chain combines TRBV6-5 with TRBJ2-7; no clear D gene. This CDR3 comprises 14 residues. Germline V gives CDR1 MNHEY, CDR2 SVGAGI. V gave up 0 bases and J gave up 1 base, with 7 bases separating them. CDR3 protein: CASSYSDRSYEQYF. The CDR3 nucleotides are TGTGCCAGCAGTTACTCGGACCGGTCCTACGAGCAGTACTTC.

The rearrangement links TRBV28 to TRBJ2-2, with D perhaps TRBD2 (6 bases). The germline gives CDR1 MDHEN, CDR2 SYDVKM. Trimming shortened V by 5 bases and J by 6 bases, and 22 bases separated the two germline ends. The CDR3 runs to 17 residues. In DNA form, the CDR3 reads TGTGCCAGCAGTCCACTAGCAGCTTCTCTAGTTCCCGGGGAGCTGTTTTTT. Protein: CASSPLAASLVPGELFF.

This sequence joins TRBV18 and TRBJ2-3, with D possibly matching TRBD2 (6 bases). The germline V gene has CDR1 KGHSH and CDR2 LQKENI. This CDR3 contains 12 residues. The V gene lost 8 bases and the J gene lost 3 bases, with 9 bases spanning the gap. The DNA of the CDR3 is TGTGCCAGCCCTGGAGGGACAGATACGCAGTATTTT. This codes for CASPGGTDTQYF. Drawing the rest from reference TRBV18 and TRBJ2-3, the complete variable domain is NAGVMQNPRHLVRRRGQEARLRCSPMKGHSHVYWYRQLPEEGLKFMVYLQKENIIDESGMPKERFSAEFPKEGPSILRIQQVVRGDSAAYFCASPGGTDTQYFGPGTRLTVL.

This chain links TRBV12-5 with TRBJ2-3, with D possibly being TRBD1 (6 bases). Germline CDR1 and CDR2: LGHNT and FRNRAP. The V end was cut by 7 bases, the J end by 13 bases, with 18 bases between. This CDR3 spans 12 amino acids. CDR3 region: CASASFGTQEYF. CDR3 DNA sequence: TGTGCTAGTGCCTCGTTTGGGACACAGGAGTATTTT.

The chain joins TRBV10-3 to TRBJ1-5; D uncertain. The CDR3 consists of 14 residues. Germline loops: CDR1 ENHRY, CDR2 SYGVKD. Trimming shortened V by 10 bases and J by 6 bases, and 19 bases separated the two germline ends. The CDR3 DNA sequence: TGTGCCACCAAACCGGGAGGAGCGGGTCAGCCCCAGCATTTT. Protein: CATKPGGAGQPQHF.

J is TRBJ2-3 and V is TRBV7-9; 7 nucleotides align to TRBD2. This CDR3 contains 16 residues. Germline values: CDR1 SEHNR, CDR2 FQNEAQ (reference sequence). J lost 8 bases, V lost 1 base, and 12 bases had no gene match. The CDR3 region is CASSLGASGRGGTQYF. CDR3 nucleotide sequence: TGTGCCAGCAGCTTAGGGGCAAGTGGGAGGGGCGGTACGCAGTATTTT. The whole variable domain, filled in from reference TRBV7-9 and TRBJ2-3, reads DTGVSQNPRHKITKRGQNVTFRCDPISEHNRLYWYRQTLGQGPEFLTYFQNEAQLEKSRLLSDRFSAERPKGSFSTLEIQRTEQGDSAMYLCASSLGASGRGGTQYFGPGTRLTVL.

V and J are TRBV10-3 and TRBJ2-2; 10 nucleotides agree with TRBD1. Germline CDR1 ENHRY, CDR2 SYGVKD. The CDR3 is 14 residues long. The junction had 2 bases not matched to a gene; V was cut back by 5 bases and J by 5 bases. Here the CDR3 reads CAISPGQGTGELFF. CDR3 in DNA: TGTGCCATCAGTCCGGGACAGGGGACCGGGGAGCTGTTTTTT.

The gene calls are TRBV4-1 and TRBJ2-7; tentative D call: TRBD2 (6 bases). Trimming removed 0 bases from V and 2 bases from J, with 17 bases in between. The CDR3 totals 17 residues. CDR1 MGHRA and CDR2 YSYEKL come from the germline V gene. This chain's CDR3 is CASSQDQWWEAAYEQYF. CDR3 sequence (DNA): TGCGCCAGCAGCCAAGATCAGTGGTGGGAGGCGGCCTACGAGCAGTACTTC.

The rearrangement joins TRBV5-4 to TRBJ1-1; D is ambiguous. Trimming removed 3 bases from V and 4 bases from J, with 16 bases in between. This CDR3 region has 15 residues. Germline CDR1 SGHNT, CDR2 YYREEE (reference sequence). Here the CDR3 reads CASSYNYFPGTEAFF. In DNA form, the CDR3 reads TGTGCCAGCAGCTACAACTACTTTCCGGGCACTGAAGCTTTCTTT.

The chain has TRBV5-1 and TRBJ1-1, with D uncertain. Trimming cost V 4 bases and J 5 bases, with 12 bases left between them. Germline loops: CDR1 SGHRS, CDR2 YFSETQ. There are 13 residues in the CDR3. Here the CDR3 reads CASSPPGSTEAFF. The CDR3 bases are TGCGCCAGCAGCCCACCGGGGTCTACTGAAGCTTTCTTT.

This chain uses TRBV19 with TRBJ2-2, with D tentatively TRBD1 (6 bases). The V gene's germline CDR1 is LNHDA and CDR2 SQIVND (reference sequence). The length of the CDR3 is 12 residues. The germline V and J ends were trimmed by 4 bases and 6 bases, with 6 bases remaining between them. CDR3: CASSTGAGELFF. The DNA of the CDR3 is TGTGCCAGTAGTACAGGGGCCGGGGAGCTGTTTTTT. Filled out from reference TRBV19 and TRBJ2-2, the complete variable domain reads DGGITQSPKYLFRKEGQNVTLSCEQNLNHDAMYWYRQDPGQGLRLIYYSQIVNDFQKGDIAEGYSVSREKKESFPLTVTSAQKNPTAFYLCASSTGAGELFFGEGSRLTVL.